These 5 T cell receptor beta chains were all obtained from the same sample, sequenced in a study of blood T cell repertoires in COVID-19. The assay was immunoSEQ multiplex PCR, and TCRdb's table has in-frame clones only and misses some. The sample shows some 70,000 clones, 85% to 90% of them seen only once. What was sequenced was peripheral blood. These receptors were collected from an elderly woman with active COVID-19.

This clone was seen a few times. The chain uses TRBV10-1 and TRBJ1-5; 9 positions agree with TRBD1. Germline V gives CDR1 WNHNN, CDR2 SYGVQD (reference sequence). The CDR3 is 13 residues long. V gave up 4 bases and J gave up 5 bases; unmatched junction bases: 0. The CDR3 region is CASSGQGDQPQHF. In nucleotides, the CDR3 is TGCGCCAGCAGTGGACAGGGGGATCAGCCCCAGCATTTT.

A remark on this clone: Other DNA sequences in this sample translate to the same CDR3. CDR3 sequence (DNA): TGTGCCAGCAGCGCGACAGGGAGCTCCTACAATGAGCAGTTCTTC. Amino acids: CASSATGSSYNEQFF. The V call is TRBV9, the J call TRBJ2-1; TRBD1 aligns across 7 bases. CDR1 and CDR2 (germline): SGDLS, YYNGEE. The V gene end was trimmed by 3 bases and the J gene end by 0 bases; junction bases not matched to a gene: 3. This CDR3 contains 15 residues.

V and J are TRBV12-3 or TRBV12-4 and TRBJ2-5; the D is unclear. V lost 6 bases, J lost 4 bases, and 12 bases lay in between. The CDR3 covers 13 residues. The DNA for the CDR3 is TGTGCCAGCAGCCCTCACCGTAGAGAGACCCAGTACTTC. This encodes CASSPHRRETQYF.

The V gene is TRBV19, the J gene TRBJ2-7; 7 bases fit TRBD2. Germline V CDR1 and CDR2: LNHDA, SQIVND (reference sequence). With 1 base clipped from V and 5 bases from J, the junction kept 2 bases outside the gene matches. CDR3 size: 13 residues. The CDR3 sequence is CASSIGGSDEQYF. CDR3 bases: TGTGCCAGTAGTATAGGCGGGAGCGACGAGCAGTACTTC. Supplemented by reference TRBV19 and TRBJ2-7, the full variable domain reads DGGITQSPKYLFRKEGQNVTLSCEQNLNHDAMYWYRQDPGQGLRLIYYSQIVNDFQKGDIAEGYSVSREKKESFPLTVTSAQKNPTAFYLCASSIGGSDEQYFGPGTRLTVT.

The gene calls are TRBV6-2 or TRBV6-3 and TRBJ1-5; the match to TRBD1 covers 7 bases. Per the germline V gene, CDR1 is MNHEY and CDR2 is SVGEGT. Trimming at V came to 3 bases and at J to 7 bases, leaving 9 bases not matched to a gene. This CDR3 spans 15 amino acids. Here the CDR3 reads CASSYSSDRVQPQHF. The CDR3 nucleotides are TGTGCCAGCAGTTATTCCTCTGACAGGGTCCAGCCCCAGCATTTT.